These 25 T cell receptor beta chains came from one sample sequenced in a study of T cell repertoires in cytomegalovirus infection. Via MiXCR, TCRdb re-called the reads, giving one row per CDR3 protein. This table has more than 500,000 distinct CDR3 sequences, approximately 15% appearing once. The sample consisted of CD8+ T cells from PBMCs. These receptors came from a human donor in good health (CMV status not recorded). Some clones in this sample may be carry-over from other donors' samples.

The CDR3 is CATSRDRSAGNTIYF. The CDR3, as DNA: TGTGCCACCAGCAGAGACCGGTCTGCCGGAAACACCATATATTTT. The chain recombines TRBV15 with TRBJ1-3; D not resolved. CDR1 and CDR2 from the germline V gene are LNHNV and YYDKDF (reference sequence). CDR3 size: 15 residues. With 0 bases removed from V and 4 bases from J, the gap between germline ends came to 10 bases.

This clonotype was seen more than once but under ten times. The CDR3 sequence: CASSVSDRSGNYGYTF. CDR3 in DNA: TGTGCCAGCAGCGTTTCCGACAGATCGGGTAACTATGGCTACACCTTC. The chain is built from TRBV9 and TRBJ1-2, with a weak D call TRBD1 (5 bases). Trimming removed 2 bases from V and 1 base from J, with 15 bases in between. Germline V gene lookup returns CDR1 SGDLS and CDR2 YYNGEE. CDR3 size: 16 residues.

This clonotype has a handful of counts. The chain couples TRBV10-3 to TRBJ1-3; TRBD1 agrees at 9 bases. With V trimmed by 3 bases and J by 0 bases, 9 bases remained unmatched. Germline loops: CDR1 ENHRY, CDR2 SYGVKD. The CDR3 length is 18 residues. In DNA form, the CDR3 reads TGTGCCATCAGTGACGGGGACAGGGCCTTTCTCTCTGGAAACACCATATATTTT. Its translation is CAISDGDRAFLSGNTIYF.

This clonotype appeared a few times. The chain employs TRBV2 and TRBJ1-2; 10 nucleotides align to TRBD1. The CDR3 has 15 residues. In germline, CDR1 is SNHLY, CDR2 FYNNEI. V shed 1 base, J shed 8 bases, and the junction held 7 bases outside the gene matches. CDR3 residues: CASSEGTGGPWGYTF. CDR3 in DNA: TGTGCCAGCAGTGAAGGGACAGGGGGACCGTGGGGCTACACCTTC.

This sequence joins TRBV7-9 and TRBJ2-7; D may be TRBD1 or TRBD2 (5 bases each). V dropped 5 bases and J dropped 5 bases, with 10 bases sitting between them. This CDR3 has 12 amino acids. Germline-derived CDR1 and CDR2 are SEHNR and FQNEAQ (reference sequence). The DNA of the CDR3 is TGTGCCAGCAGCCCCATGGGGGACGAGCAGTACTTC. It codes for CASSPMGDEQYF. Full variable domain (outside the CDR3, taken from reference TRBV7-9 and TRBJ2-7): DTGVSQNPRHKITKRGQNVTFRCDPISEHNRLYWYRQTLGQGPEFLTYFQNEAQLEKSRLLSDRFSAERPKGSFSTLEIQRTEQGDSAMYLCASSPMGDEQYFGPGTRLTVT.

As regards this clonotype: A much larger clone lies one base from this, so it may be a read error. The CDR3 bases are TGTGCTAGTGGTTTGGCACGATTTTTGAAGGAAGAAAGCAATCAGCCCCAGCATTTT. It translates to CASGLARFLKEESNQPQHF. The rearrangement links TRBV12-5 to TRBJ1-5, with D uncertain. The CDR3 length is 19 residues. Trimming took 1 base from V and 1 from J, leaving 20 bases between them. Germline V lookup: CDR1 LGHNT, CDR2 FRNRAP.

This clonotype was seen repeatedly, ten times or more. V usage is TRBV27 and J usage is TRBJ1-4, with TRBD1 matching 9 bases. CDR3 size: 18 residues. J lost 0 bases, V lost 6 bases, and 11 bases had no gene match. Germline V gene lookup returns CDR1 MNHEY and CDR2 SMNVEV (reference sequence). The chain's CDR3 is CASSRQGVLVATNEKLFF. CDR3 DNA sequence: TGTGCCAGCAGCCGACAGGGGGTGTTAGTTGCAACTAATGAAAAACTGTTTTTT. Drawing the rest from reference TRBV27 and TRBJ1-4, the complete variable domain is EAQVTQNPRYLITVTGKKLTVTCSQNMNHEYMSWYRQDPGLGLRQIYYSMNVEVTDKGDVPEGYKVSRKEKRNFPLILESPSPNQTSLYFCASSRQGVLVATNEKLFFGSGTQLSVL.

This clonotype was observed at least ten times. This chain joins TRBV2 and TRBJ2-1; 14 nucleotides agree with TRBD2. The germline CDR1 and CDR2 sequences are SNHLY and FYNNEI. V lost 6 bases, J lost 6 bases, and 4 bases stayed unmatched. The CDR3 has 15 amino acids. This CDR3 reads CASSMTSGRANEQFF. CDR3 bases: TGTGCCAGCAGCATGACTAGCGGGAGGGCCAATGAGCAGTTCTTC.

The table lists this clonotype with a few counts. The V and J genes are TRBV27 and TRBJ2-5; 8 bases align to TRBD1. The V gene end was trimmed by 2 bases and the J gene end by 3 bases; junction bases not matched to a gene: 11. The CDR3 is 17 residues long. Germline V CDR1 and CDR2: MNHEY, SMNVEV (reference sequence). Written as DNA, the CDR3 is TGTGCCAGCAGTTTAAGGACCGGACAGGGCCGGGAAGAGACCCAGTACTTC. This translates into CASSLRTGQGREETQYF.

As concerns this clonotype: With a much larger clone just one base away, this may be a read error. The chain uses TRBV7-9 and TRBJ2-7; TRBD1 matches 7 bases. Germline CDR1 and CDR2: SEHNR and FQNEAQ (reference sequence). The CDR3 covers 16 residues. With V trimmed by 5 bases and J by 2 bases, 12 bases remained unmatched. CDR3 coding DNA: TGTGCCAGCAGCCCTGGGACGGGGACAGTCGCCTACGAGCAGTACTTC. Amino acid sequence: CASSPGTGTVAYEQYF. The whole variable domain, filled in from reference TRBV7-9 and TRBJ2-7, reads DTGVSQNPRHKITKRGQNVTFRCDPISEHNRLYWYRQTLGQGPEFLTYFQNEAQLEKSRLLSDRFSAERPKGSFSTLEIQRTEQGDSAMYLCASSPGTGTVAYEQYFGPGTRLTVT.

V usage is TRBV9 and J usage is TRBJ2-2; tentative D call: TRBD1 (6 bases). There are 16 residues in the CDR3. The ends were cut back, 2 bases at V and 0 bases at J, with 11 bases in the middle. Germline assignment: CDR1 SGDLS and CDR2 YYNGEE. As DNA, the CDR3 is TGTGCCAGCAGCGTCACACAGGGTCCGAACACCGGGGAGCTGTTTTTT. This codes for CASSVTQGPNTGELFF. The entire variable domain, with the rest obtained from reference TRBV9 and TRBJ2-2, is as follows: DSGVTQTPKHLITATGQRVTLRCSPRSGDLSVYWYQQSLDQGLQFLIQYYNGEERAKGNILERFSAQQFPDLHSELNLSSLELGDSALYFCASSVTQGPNTGELFFGEGSRLTVL.

The rearrangement uses TRBV27 and TRBJ2-1; D is unresolved. The V end was cut by 5 bases, the J end by 4 bases, with 15 bases between. The CDR3 sequence is 15 residues long. The germline V gene encodes CDR1 MNHEY and CDR2 SMNVEV (reference sequence). CDR3: CASSHPGVRYNEQFF. CDR3 in DNA: TGTGCCAGCAGTCACCCTGGGGTACGATACAATGAGCAGTTCTTC.

This clonotype was seen repeatedly, ten times or more. The chain is built from TRBV12-3 or TRBV12-4 and TRBJ1-1; 7 positions match TRBD1. CDR3 length: 17 residues. Germline trimming cut 5 bases from V and 1 base from J; bases unmatched to any gene: 13. DNA for the CDR3: TGTGCCAGCAGTCTCCCCCGCAGGGGGATAGAGAACACTGAAGCTTTCTTT. Amino acid sequence: CASSLPRRGIENTEAFF.

This clonotype was counted ten times or more. The V gene is TRBV7-9, the J gene TRBJ2-1; 12 bases align to TRBD2. This CDR3 is 15 amino acids long. Germline V lookup: CDR1 SEHNR, CDR2 FQNEAQ (reference sequence). V shed 5 bases, J shed 6 bases, and the junction held 5 bases outside the gene matches. CDR3 sequence reads: CASSATSGGLNEQFF. The CDR3, as DNA: TGTGCCAGCAGCGCGACTAGCGGGGGCCTCAATGAGCAGTTCTTC.

The chain combines TRBV25-1 with TRBJ1-2; D may be TRBD1 (6 bases). This CDR3 contains 12 residues. The ends were cut back, 6 bases at V and 8 bases at J, with 13 bases in the middle. Germline CDR1 reads MGHDK; CDR2 reads SYGVNS. Here the CDR3 DNA reads TGTGCCAGCAGGGGGTCAGGGGAGGGCTACACCTTC. Protein sequence: CASRGSGEGYTF.

This clonotype has a handful of counts. V gene TRBV6-5 combines with J gene TRBJ2-3; 8 bases align to TRBD2. V lost 6 bases, J lost 3 bases, and 5 bases stayed unmatched. The germline V gene encodes CDR1 MNHEY and CDR2 SVGAGI. This CDR3 has 14 amino acids. In DNA form, the CDR3 reads TGTGCCAGCAGCGTAGCGGGACGAACAGATACGCAGTATTTT. Amino acid sequence: CASSVAGRTDTQYF.

The chain links TRBV5-4 to TRBJ1-2; TRBD1 matches 11 bases. Trimming cost V 5 bases and J 8 bases; bases outside gene matches: 8. The V gene's germline CDR1 is SGHNT and CDR2 YYREEE (reference sequence). The CDR3 loop spans 14 amino acids. In DNA form, the CDR3 reads TGTGCCAGCAGGCGGGACAGGGGGATGGGGGGCTACACCTTC. Its translation: CASRRDRGMGGYTF.

This clonotype has a count of ten or more. This chain connects TRBV20-1 to TRBJ2-2; D is unresolved. Trimming removed 0 bases at V and 1 base at J, with 3 bases between. CDR1 and CDR2 from the germline V gene are DFQATT and SNEGSKA (reference sequence). The CDR3 has 13 residues. In nucleotides, the CDR3 is TGCAGTGCTAGAGAAGAGAACACCGGGGAGCTGTTTTTT. Amino acids: CSAREENTGELFF.

This clonotype was seen a few times. This sequence joins TRBV11-2 and TRBJ1-4; tentative D call: TRBD1 (5 bases). Trimming cost V 5 bases and J 3 bases, with 13 bases left between them. Germline CDR1 and CDR2: SGHAT and FQNNGV. The CDR3 extends over 15 amino acids. In DNA, the CDR3 is TGTGCCAGCAGCCCCCCGGAAGGGGCTAATGAAAAACTGTTTTTT. Residues: CASSPPEGANEKLFF.

This clonotype was seen at least ten times. The rearrangement uses TRBV12-3 or TRBV12-4 and TRBJ2-7; D might be TRBD2 (6 bases). Trimming took 2 bases from V and 3 from J, leaving 14 bases between them. This CDR3 region has 15 residues. The CDR3 DNA reads as TGTGCCAGCAGTTTAAGTCTAGCGAAAGACTACGAGCAGTACTTC. Translated: CASSLSLAKDYEQYF.

At least ten counts were recorded for this clonotype. The V call is TRBV7-3, the J call TRBJ2-3; D is possibly TRBD1 (6 bases). V was cut by 4 bases and J by 1 base, with 15 bases left in between. This CDR3 has 16 residues. CDR1 is SGHTA and CDR2 is FQGTGA in the germline V gene. CDR3 nucleotides: TGTGCCAGCAGCTCCAGTACAGGGTTCGGCACAGATACGCAGTATTTT. Protein sequence: CASSSSTGFGTDTQYF. Full variable domain (missing parts from reference TRBV7-3 and TRBJ2-3): GAGVSQTPSNKVTEKGKYVELRCDPISGHTALYWYRQSLGQGPEFLIYFQGTGAADDSGLPNDRFFAVRPEGSVSTLKIQRTERGDSAVYLCASSSSTGFGTDTQYFGPGTRLTVL.

This clonotype was seen only once. V gene TRBV15 combines with J gene TRBJ2-1, with D unresolved. V gave up 6 bases and J gave up 1 base, with 10 bases separating them. Germline V gene sequence: CDR1 LNHNV, CDR2 YYDKDF (reference sequence). The CDR3 extends over 14 amino acids. In DNA, the CDR3 is TGTGCCACCAGTCTCCGCAGTTCCTACAATGAGCAGTTCTTC. Translation gives CATSLRSSYNEQFF.

In nucleotides, the CDR3 is TGTGCCAGCGTACAGGATACGCAGTATTTT. Encoded protein: CASVQDTQYF. The chain combines TRBV2 with TRBJ2-3; D unclear. V was clipped by 8 bases and J by 6 bases, with 6 bases between them. Germline V CDR1 and CDR2: SNHLY, FYNNEI. CDR3 length equals 10 residues.

This clonotype was seen a handful of times. The CDR3 sequence is CASGSPGGSSYEQYF. In DNA form, the CDR3 reads TGTGCTAGTGGTTCGCCCGGGGGAAGCTCCTACGAGCAGTACTTC. This rearrangement joins TRBV12-5 to TRBJ2-7, with D possibly being TRBD2 (6 bases). CDR1 and CDR2 (germline): LGHNT, FRNRAP. V was trimmed by 4 bases and J by 0 bases, leaving 13 bases between them. The CDR3 extends over 15 amino acids.

This chain links TRBV19 with TRBJ1-3, with no clear D. The V end was cut by 4 bases, the J end by 0 bases, with 22 bases between. The CDR3 is made up of 19 amino acids. The germline V gene has CDR1 LNHDA and CDR2 SQIVND (reference sequence). The CDR3 here is CASSTTGITSADSGNTIYF. The CDR3 DNA follows: TGTGCCAGTAGTACGACGGGTATCACGTCGGCAGACTCTGGAAACACCATATATTTT.